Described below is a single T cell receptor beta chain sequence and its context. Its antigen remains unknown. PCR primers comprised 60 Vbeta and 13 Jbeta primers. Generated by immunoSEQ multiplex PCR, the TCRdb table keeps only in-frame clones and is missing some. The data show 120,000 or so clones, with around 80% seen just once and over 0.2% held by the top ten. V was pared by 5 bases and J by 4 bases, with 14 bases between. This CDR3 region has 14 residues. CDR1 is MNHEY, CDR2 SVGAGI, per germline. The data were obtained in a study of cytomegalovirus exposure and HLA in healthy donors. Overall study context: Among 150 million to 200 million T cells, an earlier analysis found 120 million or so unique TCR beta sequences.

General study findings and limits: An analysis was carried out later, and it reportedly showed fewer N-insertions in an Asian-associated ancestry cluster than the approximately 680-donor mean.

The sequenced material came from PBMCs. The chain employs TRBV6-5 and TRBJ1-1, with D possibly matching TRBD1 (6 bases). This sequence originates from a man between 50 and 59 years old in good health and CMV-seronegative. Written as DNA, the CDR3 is TGTGCCAGCAGTCGGGGGGGCGCCGGCACTGAAGCTTTCTTT. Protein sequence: CASSRGGAGTEAFF.